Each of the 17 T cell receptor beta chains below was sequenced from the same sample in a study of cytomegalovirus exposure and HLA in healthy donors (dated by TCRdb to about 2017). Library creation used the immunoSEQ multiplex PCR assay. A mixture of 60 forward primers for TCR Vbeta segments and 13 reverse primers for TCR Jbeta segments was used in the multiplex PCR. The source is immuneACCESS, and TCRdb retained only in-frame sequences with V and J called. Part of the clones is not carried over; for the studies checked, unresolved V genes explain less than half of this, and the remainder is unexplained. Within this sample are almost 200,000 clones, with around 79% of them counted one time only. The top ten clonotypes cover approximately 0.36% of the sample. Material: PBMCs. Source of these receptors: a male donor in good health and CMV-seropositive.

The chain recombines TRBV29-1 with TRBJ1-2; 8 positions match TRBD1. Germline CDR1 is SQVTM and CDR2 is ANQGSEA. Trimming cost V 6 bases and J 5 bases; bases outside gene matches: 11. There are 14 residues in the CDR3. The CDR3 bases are TGCAGCGTCCTTAAACGGGGACAGGAATATGGCTACACCTTC. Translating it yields CSVLKRGQEYGYTF.

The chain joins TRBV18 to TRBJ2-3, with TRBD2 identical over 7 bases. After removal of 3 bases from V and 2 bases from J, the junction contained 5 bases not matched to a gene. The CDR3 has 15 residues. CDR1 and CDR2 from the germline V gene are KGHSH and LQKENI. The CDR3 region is CASSPGLADTDTQYF. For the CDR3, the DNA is TGTGCCAGCTCACCGGGCCTAGCGGACACAGATACGCAGTATTTT.

The CDR3 DNA follows: TGTGCCTGGAGTGCTGGGACAGGGACTCCAGCTTTCTTT. This encodes CAWSAGTGTPAFF. The chain uses TRBV30 and TRBJ1-1; 9 bases agree with TRBD1. The CDR3 consists of 13 residues. CDR1 and CDR2 from the germline V gene are GTSNPN and SVGIG (reference sequence). V dropped 1 base and J dropped 10; count of bases not matched to a gene: 7.

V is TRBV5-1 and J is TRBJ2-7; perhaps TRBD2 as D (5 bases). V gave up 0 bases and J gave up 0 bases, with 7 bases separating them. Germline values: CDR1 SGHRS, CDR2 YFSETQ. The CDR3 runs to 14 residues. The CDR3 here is CASSLDGSSYEQYF. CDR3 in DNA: TGCGCCAGCAGCTTGGATGGGAGCTCCTACGAGCAGTACTTC.

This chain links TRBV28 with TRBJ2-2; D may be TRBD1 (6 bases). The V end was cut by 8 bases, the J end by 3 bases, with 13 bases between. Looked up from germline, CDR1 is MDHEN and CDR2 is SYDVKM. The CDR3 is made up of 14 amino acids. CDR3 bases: TGTGCCAGCCGACAGGTAAGGGACACCGGGGAGCTGTTTTTT. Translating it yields CASRQVRDTGELFF.

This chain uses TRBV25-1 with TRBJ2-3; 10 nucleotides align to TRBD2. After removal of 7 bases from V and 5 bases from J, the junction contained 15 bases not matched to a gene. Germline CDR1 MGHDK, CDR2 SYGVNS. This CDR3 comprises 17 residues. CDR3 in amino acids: CASTRSSLAGARDTQYF. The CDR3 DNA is TGTGCCAGCACCCGAAGTAGTCTAGCGGGAGCGAGAGATACGCAGTATTTT.

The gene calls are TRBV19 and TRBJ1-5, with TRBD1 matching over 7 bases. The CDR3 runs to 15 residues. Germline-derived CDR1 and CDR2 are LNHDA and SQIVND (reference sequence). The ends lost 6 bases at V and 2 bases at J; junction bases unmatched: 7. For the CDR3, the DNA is TGTGCCAGTAGACCGGGGACAGTAGGCAATCAGCCCCAGCATTTT. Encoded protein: CASRPGTVGNQPQHF.

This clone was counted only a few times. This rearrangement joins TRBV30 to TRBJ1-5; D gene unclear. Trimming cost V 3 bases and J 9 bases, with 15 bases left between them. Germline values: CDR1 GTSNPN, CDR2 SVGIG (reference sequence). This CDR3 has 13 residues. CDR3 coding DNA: TGTGCCTGGAGGGAATTCGGGGAGCGGCCCCAGCATTTT. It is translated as CAWREFGERPQHF.

DNA of the CDR3: TGTGCCATCAGTGATATTACAGGGCAAAACACTGAAGCTTTCTTT. Its protein is CAISDITGQNTEAFF. The chain joins TRBV10-3 to TRBJ1-1; D may be TRBD1 (6 bases). The V end lost 3 bases, the J end lost 2 bases, and 13 bases lay between the germline ends. CDR3 length equals 15 residues. CDR1 is ENHRY, CDR2 SYGVKD, per germline.

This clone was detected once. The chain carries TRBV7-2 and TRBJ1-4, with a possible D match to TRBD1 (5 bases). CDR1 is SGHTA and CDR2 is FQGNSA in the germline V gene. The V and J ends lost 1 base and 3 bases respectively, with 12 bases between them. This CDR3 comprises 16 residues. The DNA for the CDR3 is TGTGCCAGCAGCTTAGGCGGGACCCTTGCTAATGAAAAACTGTTTTTT. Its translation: CASSLGGTLANEKLFF. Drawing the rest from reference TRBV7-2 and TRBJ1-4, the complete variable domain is GAGVSQSPSNKVTEKGKDVELRCDPISGHTALYWYRQSLGQGLEFLIYFQGNSAPDKSGLPSDRFSAERTGGSVSTLTIQRTQQEDSAVYLCASSLGGTLANEKLFFGSGTQLSVL.

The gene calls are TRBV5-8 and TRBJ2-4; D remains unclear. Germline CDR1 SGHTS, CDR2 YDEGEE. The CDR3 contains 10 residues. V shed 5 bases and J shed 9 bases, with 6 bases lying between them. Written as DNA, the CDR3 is TGTGCCAGCAGGTCGTTCATTCAGTACTTC. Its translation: CASRSFIQYF.

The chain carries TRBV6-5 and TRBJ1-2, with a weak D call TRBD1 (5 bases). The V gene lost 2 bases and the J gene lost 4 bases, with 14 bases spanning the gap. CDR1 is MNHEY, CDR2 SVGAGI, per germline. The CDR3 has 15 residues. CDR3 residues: CASSYGQGTVYGYTF. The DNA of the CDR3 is TGTGCCAGCAGTTACGGGCAGGGTACGGTCTATGGCTACACCTTC.

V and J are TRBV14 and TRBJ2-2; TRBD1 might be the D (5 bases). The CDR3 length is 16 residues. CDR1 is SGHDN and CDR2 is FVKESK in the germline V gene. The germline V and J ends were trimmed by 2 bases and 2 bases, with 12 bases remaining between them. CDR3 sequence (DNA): TGTGCCAGCAGCCAACTAGGACACCAAAACACCGGGGAGCTGTTTTTT. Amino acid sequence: CASSQLGHQNTGELFF.

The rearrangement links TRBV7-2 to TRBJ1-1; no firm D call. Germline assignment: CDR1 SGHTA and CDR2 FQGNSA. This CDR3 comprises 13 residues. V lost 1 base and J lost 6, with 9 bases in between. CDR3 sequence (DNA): TGTGCCAGCAGCTTAGTAGCTATGGCTGAAGCTTTCTTT. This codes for CASSLVAMAEAFF. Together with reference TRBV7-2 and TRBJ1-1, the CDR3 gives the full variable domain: GAGVSQSPSNKVTEKGKDVELRCDPISGHTALYWYRQSLGQGLEFLIYFQGNSAPDKSGLPSDRFSAERTGGSVSTLTIQRTQQEDSAVYLCASSLVAMAEAFFGQGTRLTVV.

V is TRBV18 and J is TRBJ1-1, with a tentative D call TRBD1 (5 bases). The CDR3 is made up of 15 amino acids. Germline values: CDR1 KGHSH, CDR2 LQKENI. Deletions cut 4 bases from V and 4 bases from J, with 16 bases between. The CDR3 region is CASSLLRAQGTEAFF. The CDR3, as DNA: TGTGCCAGCTCACTGCTCAGGGCTCAAGGCACTGAAGCTTTCTTT.

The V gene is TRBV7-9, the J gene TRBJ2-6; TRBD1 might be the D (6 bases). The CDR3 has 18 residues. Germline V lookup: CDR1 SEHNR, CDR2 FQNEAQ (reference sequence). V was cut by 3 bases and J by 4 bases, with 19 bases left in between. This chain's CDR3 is CASSFTPRTGTGANVLTF. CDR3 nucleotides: TGTGCCAGCAGCTTTACCCCGAGAACAGGGACCGGGGCCAACGTCCTGACTTTC. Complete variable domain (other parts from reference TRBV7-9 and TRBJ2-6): DTGVSQNPRHKITKRGQNVTFRCDPISEHNRLYWYRQTLGQGPEFLTYFQNEAQLEKSRLLSDRFSAERPKGSFSTLEIQRTEQGDSAMYLCASSFTPRTGTGANVLTFGAGSRLTVL.

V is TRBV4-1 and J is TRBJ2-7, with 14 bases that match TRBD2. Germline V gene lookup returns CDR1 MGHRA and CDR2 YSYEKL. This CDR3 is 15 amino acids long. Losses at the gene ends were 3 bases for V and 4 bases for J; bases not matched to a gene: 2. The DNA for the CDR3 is TGCGCCAGCAGCCAGGGACTAGCGGGAGAGTACGAGCAGTACTTC. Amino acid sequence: CASSQGLAGEYEQYF.